Listed below are T cell receptor beta chains from one sample, sequenced in a study of T cells after yellow fever vaccination. MiXCR, applied by TCRdb to the 5' RACE reads, yields one record per CDR3 protein. The profile shows 300,000 to 400,000 distinct CDR3 sequences, about 11% of them singletons. Sequenced here: CD4+ T cells sorted from PBMCs, sampled 45 days after the yellow fever booster vaccination. The receptors here all came from a young man who received the YFV17D yellow fever vaccine. The CDR3 runs from the conserved cysteine through the conserved F or W. The D gene is left open where the match is weak. Clone size is shown for a subset of rows, as once, few, many or a class of expanded clone.

V gene	D gene	clone size	J gene	CDR3 DNA	CDR3 protein
TRBV25-1	NA	NA	TRBJ2-7	TGTGCCAGCAGTGACCCCGTGGTCGCGGGTCACCCGTACTTC	CASSDPVVAGHPYF
TRBV28	NA	NA	TRBJ2-7	TGTGCCAGCAGTTTCCCCCCGGGGGGCCGGGGGGTCCCCTACGAGCAGTACTTC	CASSFPPGGRGVPYEQYF
TRBV12-1	NA	NA	TRBJ1-5	TGTGCCAGCAGCTTTGAAGGGTGTGCACTAGACAATCAGCCCCAGCATTTT	CASSFEGCALDNQPQHF
TRBV3-1	NA	few	TRBJ2-1	TGTGCCAGCAGCCAAAGTGGGGTAGGCCAAAATGAGCAGTTCTTC	CASSQSGVGQNEQFF
TRBV6-6	TRBD1	NA	TRBJ1-5	TGTGCCAGCAGTCCGGGACAGGGGGCTGCTCAGCCCCAGCATTTT	CASSPGQGAAQPQHF
TRBV9	TRBD2	few	TRBJ2-1	TGTGCCAGCAGCGTGGGAGGGTTCGAGGAGCAGTTCTTC	CASSVGGFEEQFF
TRBV6-5	NA	many	TRBJ2-3	TGTGCCAGCAGTTACTCGAGTCCAGGGGAGGGCCGCGGGTCGCAGTATTTT	CASSYSSPGEGRGSQYF
TRBV5-1	NA	few	TRBJ1-1	TGCGCCAGCAGCCTGGGACCACAACAGGAGAGATTGAACACTGAAGCTTTCTTT	CASSLGPQQERLNTEAFF
TRBV9	NA	many	TRBJ2-5	TGTGCCAGCAGCGTAGGGGGGGCTTACGAGACCCAGTACTTC	CASSVGGAYETQYF
TRBV4-1	NA	many	TRBJ1-4	TGCGCCAGCAGCCAAGCAGGGGAGGAAAAACTGTTTTTT	CASSQAGEEKLFF
TRBV4-3	TRBD1	NA	TRBJ1-2	TGCGCCAGCAGCCCCCGGGACAGGGCGGAGGGCTACACCTTC	CASSPRDRAEGYTF
TRBV18	NA	NA	TRBJ2-3	TGTGCCAGCTCCCCAAGTCATCCAGATACGCAGTATTTT	CASSPSHPDTQYF
TRBV7-2	NA	many	TRBJ2-3	TGTGCCAGCAGTTCAAGGGGCACAGATACGCAGTATTTT	CASSSRGTDTQYF
TRBV19	TRBD1	NA	TRBJ1-1	TGTGCCAGTAGTCCTTGGACAGGGGCGAAGACTGAAGCTTTCTTT	CASSPWTGAKTEAFF
TRBV2	NA	few	TRBJ1-4	TGTGCCAGCAGTGAAAACACCGCCCTAAAACTGTTTTTT	CASSENTALKLFF
TRBV19	TRBD1	few	TRBJ2-3	TGTGCCAGTAGTCTTTTCAGACAGGGTGTCAGTGATACGCAGTATTTT	CASSLFRQGVSDTQYF
TRBV18	NA	NA	TRBJ2-1	TGTGCCAGCTCACCACCGTCAGGGAGAGACAATGAGCAGTTCTTC	CASSPPSGRDNEQFF
TRBV5-1	TRBD2	NA	TRBJ2-1	TGCGCCAGCAGCTCTGGGACTAGCGGGCCAACTGAGCAGTTCTTC	CASSSGTSGPTEQFF
TRBV5-1	TRBD2	many	TRBJ2-3	TGCGCCAGCAGCTTCCAGCGGGGGAGCACAGATACGCAGTATTTT	CASSFQRGSTDTQYF
TRBV12-3/TRBV12-4	TRBD1	NA	TRBJ1-4	TGTGCCAGCAGTACCTGGACAGGGGGAAATGAAAAACTGTTTTTT	CASSTWTGGNEKLFF
TRBV12-3/TRBV12-4	TRBD1	NA	TRBJ2-5	TGTGCCAGCAGAACACAGGGGATGGAGACCCAGTACTTC	CASRTQGMETQYF
TRBV5-6	NA	NA	TRBJ2-5	TGTGCCAGCAGCTTGTATCAAGGGGGAGAGACCCAGTACTTC	CASSLYQGGETQYF
TRBV5-1	NA	NA	TRBJ2-3	TGCGCCAGCTCAGGCGCAGATACGCAGTATTTT	CASSGADTQYF
TRBV14	NA	few	TRBJ2-2	TGTGCCAGCAGCTATTTATCCCCAGGGAACACCGGGGAGCTGTTTTTT	CASSYLSPGNTGELFF
TRBV20-1	NA	NA	TRBJ2-5	TGCAGTGTTGTTACCAGGGTGGAGACCCAGTACTTC	CSVVTRVETQYF
TRBV9	NA	few	TRBJ2-3	TGTGCCAGCAGCGTAGTCGGCAGGGCTTCAGGAGATACGCAGTATTTT	CASSVVGRASGDTQYF
TRBV6-5	NA	NA	TRBJ2-2	TGTGCCAGCAGTCCTACCGGGGAGGCCGGGGAGCTGTTTTTT	CASSPTGEAGELFF
TRBV20-1	TRBD2	NA	TRBJ2-7	TGCAGTGGGGGCCATCTAGCGGGGGCCCCAGAGCAGTACTTC	CSGGHLAGAPEQYF
TRBV29-1	NA	NA	TRBJ1-1	TGCAGCGTTGACAGGGCTTTGAACACTGAAGCTTTCTTT	CSVDRALNTEAFF
TRBV2	TRBD2	NA	TRBJ2-5	TGTGCCAGCAGAGACGCTAGCGGGGGTGAGACCCAGTACTTC	CASRDASGGETQYF
TRBV3-1	NA	few	TRBJ2-2	TGTGCCAGCAGCAGAGCTCAAACCAGGGCCGGGGAGCTGTTTTTT	CASSRAQTRAGELFF
TRBV4-3	NA	NA	TRBJ1-6	TGCGCCAGCAGCCAAGGCTATAGCTCCTATAATTCACCCCTCCACTTT	CASSQGYSSYNSPLHF
TRBV18	TRBD1	NA	TRBJ2-6	TGTGCCAGCTCACCCCAAACAGGGGCTGGGGCCAACGTCCTGACTTTC	CASSPQTGAGANVLTF
TRBV6-5	NA	NA	TRBJ2-7	TGTGCCAGCAGTTACTCTTCGGCGGAGCCCTACGAGCAGTACTTC	CASSYSSAEPYEQYF
TRBV29-1	TRBD1	NA	TRBJ2-5	TGCAGCGTCGCAGGGGGACAGGGGAGCGAGACCCAGTACTTC	CSVAGGQGSETQYF
TRBV4-3	TRBD1	few	TRBJ2-5	TGCGCCAGCAGCCAGGGGTCGACAGGGGGAGGCGAGACCCAGTACTTC	CASSQGSTGGGETQYF
TRBV5-1	TRBD2	many	TRBJ2-5	TGCGCCAGCAGTGAGCGGGGTAATCAAGAGACCCAGTACTTC	CASSERGNQETQYF
TRBV5-4	TRBD2	NA	TRBJ2-5	TGTGCCAGCAGCCCGGGAGGGGCTTCCGACGAGACCCAGTACTTC	CASSPGGASDETQYF
TRBV7-9	NA	few	TRBJ1-3	TGTGCCAGCAGCCGAAGTACGGACCAAAACACCATATATTTT	CASSRSTDQNTIYF
TRBV3-1	NA	NA	TRBJ1-6	TGTGCCAGCAGCCAAGCGACGAATTCACCCCTCCACTTT	CASSQATNSPLHF
TRBV7-9	TRBD2	NA	TRBJ2-2	TGTGCCAGCAGCTCGACACCGGGACTAGCGGGGGGAGCACACACCGGGGAGCTGTTTTTT	CASSSTPGLAGGAHTGELFF
TRBV3-1	NA	NA	TRBJ2-2	TGTGCCAGCAGACTCGAAGGGGGCACCGGGGAGCTGTTTTTT	CASRLEGGTGELFF
TRBV5-6	NA	NA	TRBJ1-4	TGTGCCAGCAGCTACGTGGAAGAACGGGACCTGTTTTTT	CASSYVEERDLFF
TRBV7-9	NA	NA	TRBJ1-2	TGTGCCAGCAGCTCTGACGGGGGAAGGCTAATCTATGGCTACACCTTC	CASSSDGGRLIYGYTF
TRBV6-5	NA	few	TRBJ2-1	TGTGCCAGCAGCGATCGACCCACCCACAATGAGCAGTTCTTC	CASSDRPTHNEQFF
TRBV6-5	TRBD2	NA	TRBJ2-7	TGTGCCAGCAGTGAGCGGGGGGTCCACGAGCAGTACTTC	CASSERGVHEQYF
TRBV7-9	NA	NA	TRBJ1-4	TGTGCCAGCAGCTTGACAGAAAAACTGTTTTTT	CASSLTEKLFF
TRBV5-1	NA	NA	TRBJ2-2	TGCGCCAGCAGCCGGCGGACATCCCCCGGGGAGCTGTTTTTT	CASSRRTSPGELFF
TRBV5-1	NA	NA	TRBJ1-1	TGCGCCAGCAGCTATTACCGGGGCACTGAAGCTTTCTTT	CASSYYRGTEAFF
TRBV20-1	NA	few	TRBJ2-3	TGCAGTGCCAGGGGCAGGGGGGGAGATACGCAGTATTTT	CSARGRGGDTQYF
TRBV6-6	TRBD1	many	TRBJ2-1	TGTGCCAGCAGTCCCAGGTTGACAGGGTACAATGAGCAGTTCTTC	CASSPRLTGYNEQFF
TRBV10-3	NA	few	TRBJ2-2	TGTGCCATCAGTGAGTCGGAGAACACCGGGGAGCTGTTTTTT	CAISESENTGELFF
TRBV12-3/TRBV12-4	NA	few	TRBJ1-4	TGTGCCAGCATGCCCCGGGGGCGTGATGAAAAACTGTTTTTT	CASMPRGRDEKLFF
TRBV6-5	NA	NA	TRBJ1-5	TGTGCCAGCAGTTACTCGGCCTCGCTTAATCAGCCCCAGCATTTT	CASSYSASLNQPQHF
TRBV1	NA	few	TRBJ1-2	TGCACCAGCAGCCAAGATCCCTTACAGGGGGGCTATGGCTACACCTTC	CTSSQDPLQGGYGYTF
TRBV4-3	TRBD2	many	TRBJ2-1	TGCGCCAGCAGCTCTGGGGTCCGGGGGGATGAGCAGTTCTTC	CASSSGVRGDEQFF
TRBV29-1	NA	NA	TRBJ1-1	TGCAGCGTTGTTAAAAGGGGCGCGAACACTGAAGCTTTCTTT	CSVVKRGANTEAFF
TRBV20-1	TRBD2	NA	TRBJ2-1	TGCAGTGCTAGATATCCGGGACTAATACGTTTTAATGAGCAGTTCTTC	CSARYPGLIRFNEQFF
TRBV19	NA	few	TRBJ2-3	TGTGCCAGTACGCCCAACCTCCGCACAGATACGCAGTATTTT	CASTPNLRTDTQYF